This T cell receptor (beta chain) was captured in a study of control samples from healthy donors and cancer patients. Per germline, CDR1 MNHEY and CDR2 SVGAGI. V lost 10 bases and J 6 bases, leaving 13 bases between the germline ends. This CDR3 region has 11 residues. This table comes from immunoSEQ multiplex PCR, and its TCRdb copy is limited to in-frame clones, with some not included. The sample lists about 20,000 clones; roughly 91% were seen once. The V gene is TRBV6-5, the J gene TRBJ2-7; possibly TRBD1 for D (6 bases). The sequencing input was PBMCs. This clonotype originated in an older woman with head and neck cancer. CDR3 amino acids: CAIGTPREQYF. CDR3 nucleotides: TGTGCCATCGGGACACCTCGCGAGCAGTACTTC.